Detailed here is one TCR beta chain. This record belongs to a study of shared clonotypes between healthy human individuals. Profiling relied on immunoSEQ multiplex PCR, and the TCRdb table lists in-frame clones only, not all of them. The sample shows roughly 530,000 clones, about 95% of them seen only once. The ends were cut back, 3 bases at V and 3 bases at J, with 30 bases in the middle. CDR1 is SGDLS and CDR2 is YYNGEE in the germline V gene. This CDR3 is 20 amino acids long. The V and J genes are TRBV9 and TRBJ1-2; D perhaps matches TRBD1 (6 bases). This receptor was identified in a woman aged 25 to 45 in good health. Sample: naive CD4+ T cells sorted from blood. Subset here: CD45RA+ positively selected. The CDR3 spells CASSGMNSGVQGVYDYGYTF. The CDR3 nucleotides read TGTGCCAGCAGCGGGATGAATTCGGGGGTACAGGGAGTCTACGACTATGGCTACACCTTC.